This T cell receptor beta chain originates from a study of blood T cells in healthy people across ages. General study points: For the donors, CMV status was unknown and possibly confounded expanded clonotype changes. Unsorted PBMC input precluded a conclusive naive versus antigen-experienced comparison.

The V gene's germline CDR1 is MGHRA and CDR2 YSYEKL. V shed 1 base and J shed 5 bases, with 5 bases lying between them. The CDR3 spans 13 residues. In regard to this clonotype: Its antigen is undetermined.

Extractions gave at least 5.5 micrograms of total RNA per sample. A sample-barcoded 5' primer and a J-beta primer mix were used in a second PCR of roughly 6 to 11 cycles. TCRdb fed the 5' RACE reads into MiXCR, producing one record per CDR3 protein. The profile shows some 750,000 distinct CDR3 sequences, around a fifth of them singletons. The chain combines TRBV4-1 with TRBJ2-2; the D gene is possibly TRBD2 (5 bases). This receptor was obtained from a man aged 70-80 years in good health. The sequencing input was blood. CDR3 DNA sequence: TGCGCCAGCAGCCAAGGACTAACCGGGGAGCTGTTTTTT. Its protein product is CASSQGLTGELFF.